Included here is one T cell receptor (beta chain) sequence, with context. Its antigen is unknown. Base qualities are not provided; no much larger clone lies one nucleotide away. Inclusive of the bounding cysteine and phenylalanine, the CDR3 is 12 residues long. The only DNA kept is the CDR3, 36 bases in frame from the first base. The germline V gene provides CDR1 ENHRY and CDR2 SYGVKD. V loses 5 bases, J loses 0 bases, and the germline ends lie 4 bases apart. Systemically healthy Caucasian individuals from Russia, about 38 in total and aged about 6 to 90 years, were included as donors. Roughly 11 milliliters of peripheral blood were drawn from each donor into EDTA-treated Vacutainer tubes. Ficoll-Paque density-gradient centrifugation was used to isolate PBMCs, with at least 7 million per sample. Trizol reagent was used to extract total RNA from the PBMCs, yielding at least 6 micrograms per sample. For every donor, an aliquot of PBMCs went through flow cytometry to measure the percentages of naive CD45RAhigh/CD27high T cells.

The data belong to a study of blood T cells in healthy people across ages (dated by TCRdb to between 2015 and 2017). About the investigation overall: In model experiments, roughly one uniquely barcoded TCR beta cDNA molecule per two T cells was captured by template switching. The donors were split into four age groups: young (average approximately 16 years), middle-aged (roughly 42), aged (roughly 65) and long-lived (roughly 86). Two additional independent replicas of 1 million unique cDNA reads from the same blood draw were analyzed for two donors (one aged 18 to 30 and one aged 80 or older). To track age-related changes in TCR beta repertoire diversity, the study relied on deep sequencing normalized with unique cDNA molecular identifiers. To avoid experimental bias, donors of different ages were distributed randomly across sequencing lanes.

The library was produced with 5' RACE. The listed sequencing device is Illumina HiSeq 2500. The second PCR ran for about 6 to 12 cycles and used a J-beta primer mix along with a sample-barcoded 5' primer. A unique molecular identifier was introduced onto each TCR beta cDNA molecule by a template-switch 5' adaptor carrying 12 random nucleotides. Each sample yielded at least 2.5 million CDR3-containing paired-end reads. First-strand cDNA was synthesized from all RNA with the Mint cDNA synthesis kit, primed by a TRBC-specific oligonucleotide. After uracil-DNA glycosylase treatment, a first 18-cycle PCR used universal primers M1SS and BC2_uni_R on all cDNA. The paper's processing steps were these. Normalization of each sample was performed by random selection of 1 million high-quality reads, each carrying a distinct molecular identifier. Instead of being binned into consensus sequences, reads with shared molecular identifiers were discarded. MiTCR, run with a Q25 quality threshold and the strictest error-elimination algorithm, handled CDR3 identification, clonotype clustering and error correction. A nonparametric unseen species model with Euler transformation was used to estimate lower-bound total TCR beta diversity. The public reads were reprocessed in TCRdb via fastp at Q25 and MiXCR, keeping in-frame beta chains. Entries are consolidated by CDR3 protein sequence, retaining the most common genes and DNA. TCRdb's processing, not the authors' own work, is the source of the V and J calls. For this sample there are approximately 600,000 distinct CDR3 sequences; approximately 59% appear just once. Over 30% of the sample lies in the top ten.

Study-wide conclusions, independent of this receptor: Conclusive comparison of naive and antigen-experienced compartments was prevented by the profiling of bulk unsorted PBMCs. Estimates of total diversity based on one million sequenced T cells were considered lower bounds and underestimates. The percentage of naive T cells measured by flow cytometry correlated strongly with observed TCR beta diversity. Observed TCR beta diversity per million T cells fell roughly linearly with age, and a significant reduction was already apparent by age approximately 40. Compared with the aged group, more naive CD4+ T cells, fewer expanded clones and increased TCR diversity were shown by the long-lived group, suggesting age selection. Donor CMV infection status was unknown, potentially confounding age-related changes in expanded clonotypes.

Sequenced input: blood. The chain is encoded by TRBV10-3 joined to TRBJ1-1; the D gene identity is not certain. The sequence was obtained from a man aged 55 to 70 in good health. DNA sequence: TGTGCCATCAGTTCGGTGAACACTGAAGCTTTCTTT. Its protein reads: CAISSVNTEAFF.